Below, 10 T cell receptor beta chains from the same sample are listed, as sequenced in a study of cytomegalovirus exposure and HLA in healthy donors (dated by TCRdb to the late 2010s). Preparation of the library involved the immunoSEQ multiplex PCR assay. For the multiplex PCR, a mixture combining 60 forward primers for TCR Vbeta segments and 13 reverse primers for TCR Jbeta segments was used. TCRdb re-hosts the immuneACCESS table, in-frame sequences only. Its copies lack some clones; in the studies checked, an unresolved V gene accounts for under half of them, and the cause for the rest is not known. For this sample there are more than 110,000 clones; 73% appear just once. About 1.2% of the sample belongs to the ten largest clones. Material for sequencing was PBMCs. Source of these receptors: a woman between 35 and 50 years old in good health and CMV-seronegative.

In DNA form, the CDR3 reads TGTGCCAGCAGCTTAGCAGGGGGAACAGATACGCAGTATTTT. Its translation: CASSLAGGTDTQYF. The chain is built from TRBV7-6 and TRBJ2-3; perhaps TRBD1 as D (6 bases). The CDR3 consists of 14 residues. The germline V gene encodes CDR1 SGHVS and CDR2 FNYEAQ. Trimming stripped 0 bases from V and 3 bases from J, with 7 bases between.

This clone showed up just once. The chain uses TRBV6-4 and TRBJ1-1; maybe TRBD1 (5 bases). V was trimmed by 6 bases and J by 3 bases, leaving 14 bases between them. In germline, CDR1 is MRHNA, CDR2 SNTAGT. This CDR3 spans 14 amino acids. CDR3 nucleotide sequence: TGTGCCAGCAGGCCCAGGGTAGGGTACACTGAAGCTTTCTTT. This translates into CASRPRVGYTEAFF.

The chain carries TRBV19 and TRBJ2-6, with D perhaps TRBD2 (6 bases). Germline V CDR1 and CDR2: LNHDA, SQIVND (reference sequence). With 1 base removed from V and 2 bases from J, the gap between germline ends came to 12 bases. The CDR3 is 17 residues long. The DNA of the CDR3 is TGTGCCAGTAGTATAGCCCAGGGACTGGCTGGGGCCAACGTCCTGACTTTC. It yields the protein CASSIAQGLAGANVLTF.

V and J are TRBV11-1 and TRBJ2-7, with 8 bases identical to TRBD1. Germline V CDR1 and CDR2: SGHAT, FQDESV (reference sequence). The CDR3 is 15 residues long. V was clipped by 0 bases and J by 3 bases; unmatched bases: 4. The CDR3 nucleotides are TGTGCCAGCAGCTTAGCGGCAGGGGGCTTCTACGAGCAGTACGTC. Translation gives CASSLAAGGFYEQYV.

The V gene is TRBV5-4, the J gene TRBJ2-1; TRBD2 agrees at 15 bases. The CDR3 has 16 amino acids. Losses at the gene ends were 4 bases for V and 15 bases for J; bases not matched to a gene: 14. Germline V gene lookup returns CDR1 SGHNT and CDR2 YYREEE (reference sequence). The CDR3 sequence: CASSPGLAGGPSVPFF. In nucleotides, the CDR3 is TGTGCCAGCAGCCCGGGACTAGCGGGGGGACCCTCAGTACCGTTCTTC.

The chain joins TRBV12-5 to TRBJ2-6; D gene uncertain. The CDR3 has 17 amino acids. From germline, CDR1 is LGHNT and CDR2 FRNRAP. Trimming took 1 base from V and 0 from J, leaving 10 bases between them. The CDR3 coding sequence is TGTGCTAGTGGTTTGGGCGCCCTTAGCTCTGGGGCCAACGTCCTGACTTTC. Protein: CASGLGALSSGANVLTF.

V is TRBV5-6 and J is TRBJ1-2, with TRBD1 identical over 7 bases. The V segment lost 3 bases and the J segment 3 bases; nucleotides outside the gene matches: 5. In germline, CDR1 is SGHDT, CDR2 YYEEEE. The length of the CDR3 is 14 residues. The CDR3 sequence: CASSSRDRYYGYTF. CDR3 coding DNA: TGTGCCAGCAGCTCCCGGGACAGATACTATGGCTACACCTTC.

This chain uses TRBV29-1 with TRBJ2-1, with D unresolved. Germline V gives CDR1 SQVTM, CDR2 ANQGSEA. The CDR3 has 14 residues. V was pared by 3 bases and J by 0 bases, with 9 bases between. The CDR3 bases are TGCAGCGTTGACACAGATAGCTCCTACAATGAGCAGTTCTTC. Translation gives CSVDTDSSYNEQFF.

CDR3 region: CASSQEARVNTGELFF. The CDR3 DNA reads TGCGCCAGCAGCCAAGAGGCCAGGGTAAACACCGGGGAGCTGTTTTTT. The gene calls are TRBV4-3 and TRBJ2-2, with D tentatively TRBD1 (5 bases). Trimming removed 0 bases from V and 2 bases from J, with 10 bases in between. CDR3 length: 16 amino acids. Germline V gene data show CDR1 as LGHNA and CDR2 as YSLEER.

The chain uses TRBV7-9 and TRBJ2-2; 8 nucleotides agree with TRBD1. The CDR3 is 17 amino acids. Germline V lookup: CDR1 SEHNR, CDR2 FQNEAQ (reference sequence). V was clipped by 1 base and J by 4 bases; unmatched bases: 8. CDR3 amino acids: CASSLVQGDSGTGELFF. The DNA for the CDR3 is TGTGCCAGCAGCTTAGTACAGGGGGATTCGGGCACCGGGGAGCTGTTTTTT.